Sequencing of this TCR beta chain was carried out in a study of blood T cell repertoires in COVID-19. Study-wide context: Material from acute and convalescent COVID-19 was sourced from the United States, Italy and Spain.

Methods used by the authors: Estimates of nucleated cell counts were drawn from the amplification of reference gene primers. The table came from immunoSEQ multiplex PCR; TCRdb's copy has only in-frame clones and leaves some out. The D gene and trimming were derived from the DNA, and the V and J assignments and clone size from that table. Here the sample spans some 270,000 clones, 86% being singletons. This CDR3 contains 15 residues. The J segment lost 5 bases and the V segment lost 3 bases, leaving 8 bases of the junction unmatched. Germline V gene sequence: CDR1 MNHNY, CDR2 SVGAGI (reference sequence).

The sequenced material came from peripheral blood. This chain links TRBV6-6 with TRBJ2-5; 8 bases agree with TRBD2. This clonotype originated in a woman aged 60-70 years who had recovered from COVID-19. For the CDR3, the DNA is TGTGCCAGCAGTTATGAGAGCGGGGGTCGGGAGACCCAGTACTTC. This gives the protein CASSYESGGRETQYF.